The 22 T cell receptor beta chains below come from one sample, sequenced in a study of control samples from healthy donors and cancer patients. Profiled with immunoSEQ multiplex PCR; TCRdb holds only in-frame clones, not every one. Of about 110,000 clones in the sample, more than 75% were seen once. Sequences were obtained from PBMCs. All receptors derive from an older woman with lung cancer.

The gene calls are TRBV7-2 and TRBJ2-1; 11 bases are a match to TRBD2. The CDR3 totals 15 residues. Trimming at V came to 3 bases and at J to 8 bases, leaving 6 bases not matched to a gene. Germline-derived CDR1 and CDR2 are SGHTA and FQGNSA. The chain's CDR3 is CASSFSGGASDEQFF. DNA for the CDR3: TGTGCCAGCAGCTTTAGCGGGGGGGCCAGCGATGAGCAGTTCTTC.

The chain carries TRBV11-3 and TRBJ2-7, with D hard to call. The CDR3 runs to 14 residues. V dropped 5 bases and J dropped 2 bases, with 13 bases sitting between them. Germline loops: CDR1 SGHNT, CDR2 YENEEA. The CDR3 here is CASSPRVPPYEQYF. In nucleotides, the CDR3 is TGTGCCAGCAGCCCCCGGGTTCCACCCTACGAGCAGTACTTC.

The rearrangement links TRBV10-3 to TRBJ1-4; D is perhaps TRBD1 (5 bases). V was cut by 3 bases and J by 8 bases, with 10 bases left in between. Germline V lookup: CDR1 ENHRY, CDR2 SYGVKD. The CDR3 totals 13 residues. The CDR3 loop is CAISELGGEKLFF. The CDR3 nucleotides read TGTGCCATCAGTGAACTTGGGGGGGAAAAACTGTTTTTT.

The chain uses TRBV7-8 and TRBJ2-1; TRBD2 matches 7 bases. Germline trimming cut 3 bases from V and 9 bases from J; bases unmatched to any gene: 8. The CDR3 spans 14 residues. Per the germline V gene, CDR1 is SGHVS and CDR2 is FQNEAQ. CDR3 nucleotide sequence: TGTGCCAGCAGCTTCGGCCGTTGGGGGGGTGAGCAGTTCTTC. The encoded protein is CASSFGRWGGEQFF.

V is TRBV18 and J is TRBJ1-3, with a weak D call TRBD1 (5 bases). V shed 5 bases and J shed 2 bases, with 13 bases lying between them. Looked up from germline, CDR1 is KGHSH and CDR2 is LQKENI. The CDR3 has 15 residues. CDR3 in amino acids: CASSSSTDTGNTIYF. Here the CDR3 DNA reads TGTGCCAGCTCATCTTCGACAGATACTGGAAACACCATATATTTT. Full variable domain (rest looked up from reference TRBV18 and TRBJ1-3): NAGVMQNPRHLVRRRGQEARLRCSPMKGHSHVYWYRQLPEEGLKFMVYLQKENIIDESGMPKERFSAEFPKEGPSILRIQQVVRGDSAAYFCASSSSTDTGNTIYFGEGSWLTVV.

The chain joins TRBV2 to TRBJ2-5; no reliable D call. V was clipped by 4 bases and J by 4 bases, with 13 bases between them. CDR1 is SNHLY and CDR2 is FYNNEI in the germline V gene. The CDR3 is made up of 14 amino acids. DNA of the CDR3: TGTGCCAGCAGTGGGAGTGTAGTGGGAGAGACCCAGTACTTC. Encoded protein: CASSGSVVGETQYF.

This rearrangement joins TRBV5-1 to TRBJ2-3; D perhaps matches TRBD1 (6 bases). V was cut by 0 bases and J by 2 bases, with 7 bases left in between. The CDR3 extends over 14 amino acids. Germline CDR1 and CDR2: SGHRS and YFSETQ. CDR3 sequence: CASSLGTATDTQYF. CDR3 nucleotides: TGCGCCAGCAGCTTGGGGACAGCCACAGATACGCAGTATTTT.

The chain has TRBV28 and TRBJ1-2, with TRBD1 identical over 8 bases. J gave up 4 bases and V 4 bases, and 8 bases lay outside the gene matches. Germline V gives CDR1 MDHEN, CDR2 SYDVKM. The CDR3 runs to 15 residues. The CDR3 protein is CASSSGQGRSYGYTF. CDR3 DNA: TGTGCCAGCAGTTCCGGACAGGGCAGAAGCTATGGCTACACCTTC.

The chain carries TRBV7-9 and TRBJ1-1; D uncertain. Per the germline V gene, CDR1 is SEHNR and CDR2 is FQNEAQ (reference sequence). The CDR3 runs 15 residues. The germline V and J ends were trimmed by 0 bases and 1 base, with 9 bases remaining between them. The CDR3 spells CASSLAQFGNTEAFF. CDR3 nucleotide sequence: TGTGCCAGCAGCTTAGCCCAGTTTGGGAACACTGAAGCTTTCTTT.

J is TRBJ2-1 and V is TRBV2; unclear D gene. Trimming shortened V by 3 bases and J by 6 bases, and 6 bases separated the two germline ends. The germline V gene encodes CDR1 SNHLY and CDR2 FYNNEI. The CDR3 has 12 amino acids. Here the CDR3 reads CASSEIVNEQFF. CDR3 DNA sequence: TGTGCCAGCAGTGAGATAGTCAATGAGCAGTTCTTC.

This clone was recorded only once. The V call is TRBV5-1, the J call TRBJ1-1, with D hard to call. Trimming stripped 0 bases from V and 1 base from J, with 4 bases between. CDR3 length: 13 residues. Germline V gene lookup returns CDR1 SGHRS and CDR2 YFSETQ. CDR3 nucleotides: TGCGCCAGCAGCTTGGAGACGAACACTGAAGCTTTCTTT. The encoded protein is CASSLETNTEAFF.

V is TRBV6-2 or TRBV6-3 and J is TRBJ1-1, with no clear D. V was pared by 1 base and J by 1 base, with 1 base between. Germline V lookup: CDR1 MNHEY, CDR2 SVGEGT. This CDR3 region has 12 residues. This CDR3 reads CASSYWNTEAFF. CDR3 sequence (DNA): TGTGCCAGCAGTTACTGGAACACTGAAGCTTTCTTT.

The sample holds one count of this clone. The CDR3 reads CASSPQNDYEQYF. In DNA form, the CDR3 reads TGCGCCAGCAGCCCCCAGAATGACTACGAGCAGTACTTC. The chain has TRBV4-1 and TRBJ2-7; D uncertain. Germline CDR1 MGHRA, CDR2 YSYEKL. The CDR3 is 13 residues long. Trimming took off 4 bases at V and 3 bases at J, with 10 bases between the two ends.

This chain connects TRBV6-5 to TRBJ1-1; tentative D call: TRBD1 (5 bases). The CDR3 covers 14 residues. V lost 4 bases to trimming and J lost 4 bases, with 13 bases between them. Looked up from germline, CDR1 is MNHEY and CDR2 is SVGAGI. This CDR3 reads CASSLARDGTEAFF. The CDR3 DNA is TGTGCCAGCAGTTTGGCCAGGGACGGCACTGAAGCTTTCTTT.

J is TRBJ1-1 and V is TRBV6-1; TRBD1 matches at 10 bases. V dropped 1 base and J dropped 4; count of bases not matched to a gene: 0. The germline gives CDR1 MNHNS, CDR2 SASEGT. The CDR3 loop spans 14 amino acids. CDR3 nucleotides: TGTGCCAGCAGTGAAGGGACAGGGGGCACTGAAGCTTTCTTT. It codes for CASSEGTGGTEAFF.

This chain links TRBV9 with TRBJ2-2, with 7 bases fitting TRBD1. Trimming cost V 3 bases and J 1 base; bases outside gene matches: 6. The CDR3 covers 16 residues. Germline V gene data show CDR1 as SGDLS and CDR2 as YYNGEE. In DNA form, the CDR3 reads TGTGCCAGCAGCGCGTCCGGGACAGTGAACACCGGGGAGCTGTTTTTT. This sequence encodes CASSASGTVNTGELFF.

This sequence joins TRBV6-5 and TRBJ2-1, with D hard to call. V dropped 2 bases and J dropped 10 bases, with 9 bases sitting between them. Germline assignment: CDR1 MNHEY and CDR2 SVGAGI. The length of the CDR3 is 12 residues. In DNA, the CDR3 is TGTGCCAGCAGTTACGCAGTGGGGGAGCAGTTCTTC. It codes for CASSYAVGEQFF.

There are a few counts of this clone. V usage is TRBV9 and J usage is TRBJ2-7, with TRBD2 identical over 11 bases. This CDR3 contains 15 residues. Germline V gene sequence: CDR1 SGDLS, CDR2 YYNGEE. Trimming cost V 0 bases and J 2 bases; bases outside gene matches: 1. The chain's CDR3 is CASSVGLAGTYEQYF. The CDR3 DNA reads TGTGCCAGCAGCGTAGGACTAGCGGGAACCTACGAGCAGTACTTC.

In its sample, this clone was seen once. The chain links TRBV6-1 to TRBJ2-3, with 9 bases that match TRBD2. Germline V CDR1 and CDR2: MNHNS, SASEGT. The CDR3 runs 15 residues. Germline trimming cut 1 base from V and 4 bases from J; bases unmatched to any gene: 3. The CDR3 protein is CASSEVSGSADTQYF. In DNA, the CDR3 is TGTGCCAGCAGTGAAGTTAGCGGGAGCGCAGATACGCAGTATTTT.

The chain couples TRBV29-1 to TRBJ2-7, with D perhaps given as TRBD1 or TRBD2 (5 bases each). Trimming left V 6 bases short and J 4 bases short, with 34 bases between. CDR1 is SQVTM and CDR2 is ANQGSEA in the germline V gene. This CDR3 spans 19 amino acids. The CDR3 region is CSVTASGTPPSSVEYEQYF. CDR3 nucleotides: TGCAGCGTCACCGCCTCAGGGACCCCGCCTTCGTCTGTCGAATACGAGCAGTACTTC.

The chain links TRBV30 to TRBJ1-5, with a possible D match to TRBD1 (6 bases). Germline V gene data show CDR1 as GTSNPN and CDR2 as SVGIG (reference sequence). Trimming pared 2 bases from V and 5 bases from J, leaving 13 bases between. The CDR3 sequence is 14 residues long. CDR3 nucleotides: TGTGCCTGGAGTAGGGGGATCATCGATCAGCCCCAGCATTTT. Translated, it gives CAWSRGIIDQPQHF. The variable domain in full, with the rest retrieved from reference TRBV30 and TRBJ1-5, is SQTIHQWPATLVQPVGSPLSLECTVEGTSNPNLYWYRQAAGRGLQLLFYSVGIGQISSEVPQNLSASRPQDRQFILSSKKLLLSDSGFYLCAWSRGIIDQPQHFGDGTRLSIL.

The rearrangement joins TRBV3-1 (or the pseudogene TRBV3-2) to TRBJ1-1, with no clear D. Trimming removed 0 bases from V and 11 bases from J, with 10 bases in between. CDR3 length equals 12 residues. CDR1 is LGHDT, CDR2 YNNKEL, per germline (reference sequence). The CDR3 loop is CASSQDVGLAFF. CDR3 in DNA: TGTGCCAGCAGCCAAGATGTGGGGTTGGCTTTCTTT.